The 17 T cell receptor beta chains below come from one sample, sequenced in a study of T cell clonality in common variable immunodeficiency. Findings and limits, study-wide: In common variable immunodeficiency, TCR beta chains reportedly carried fewer deletions and N-nucleotide insertions.

These TCRs' antigens remain unknown. The repertoire was sequenced with immunoSEQ multiplex PCR; TCRdb's copy has only in-frame clones and lacks some. There are fewer than 30,000 clones in the sample, none observed a single time. The sample comprised peripheral blood mononuclear cells. These receptors all come from a human donor with common variable immunodeficiency.

This clone was seen more than once but under ten times. Sequencing ends 3 residues short of the CDR3 end; the germline J gene provides the rest. The gene calls are TRBV7-2 and TRBJ1-1; a possible D gene is TRBD1 (6 bases). Germline loops: CDR1 SGHTA, CDR2 FQGNSA. Trimming shortened V by 4 bases and J by 7 bases, and 13 bases separated the two germline ends. The CDR3 has 13 residues. The sequenced CDR3 bases are TGTGCCAGCAGCTCTTGGGGGGGCAGTGAA. It yields the protein CASSSWGGSE. The entire CDR3 protein reads CASSSWGGSEAFF.

This clone was detected only a few times. The CDR3 end is not reached by the read, which stops 3 residues before it; the germline J gene fills it in. The V and J genes are TRBV7-9 and TRBJ1-2, with a weak D call TRBD1 (6 bases). The V end was cut by 1 base, the J end by 4 bases, with 13 bases between. Germline CDR1 reads SEHNR; CDR2 reads FQNEAQ (reference sequence). CDR3 length: 15 amino acids. The CDR3 loop is CASSLGGTLGYGYTF. Partial CDR3 DNA: TGTGCCAGCAGCTTAGGAGGGACACTGGGCTATGGC.

This clone has at least ten counts. CDR3 residues: CASSQTGGVNEQFF. CDR3 bases read: TGTGCCAGCTCACAGACAGGGGGAGTCAATGAG. The rearrangement links TRBV18 to TRBJ2-1, with 9 bases fitting TRBD1. The read terminates 3 residues ahead of where the CDR3 ends, so the germline J gene completes it. The CDR3 runs 14 residues. V lost 4 bases and J lost 6; bases outside the gene matches: 4. CDR1 is KGHSH, CDR2 LQKENI, per germline.

This clone was seen ten or more times. The sequence runs out 3 residues before the end of the CDR3; the remainder is reconstructed from the germline J gene. The chain couples TRBV20-1 to TRBJ1-5, with D tentatively TRBD1 (6 bases). The CDR3 contains 19 residues. Germline V gives CDR1 DFQATT, CDR2 SNEGSKA (reference sequence). Deletions cut 0 bases from V and 3 bases from J, with 24 bases between. The CDR3: CSARDGRTGNNDPNQPQHF. The sequenced part of the CDR3 DNA is TGCAGTGCTAGAGATGGGAGAACAGGGAACAACGACCCCAATCAGCCC.

This clone came up a few times. The read terminates 3 residues before the CDR3 end, so the remaining end is supplied by the germline J gene. This chain connects TRBV7-9 to TRBJ2-7, with no clear D. The CDR3 sequence is 13 residues long. From germline, CDR1 is SEHNR and CDR2 FQNEAQ (reference sequence). V lost 3 bases to trimming and J lost 4 bases, with 10 bases between them. Partial CDR3 DNA: TGTGCCAGCAGCTTGGGCGCCAGATACGAG. This codes for CASSLGARYE. The CDR3 in full is CASSLGARYEQYF.

This clone occurred many times. Sequencing ends 3 residues short of the CDR3 end; the germline J gene provides the rest. The chain employs TRBV18 and TRBJ2-2, with D uncertain. Trimming removed 5 bases at V and 0 bases at J, with 13 bases between. Germline V CDR1 and CDR2: KGHSH, LQKENI. The CDR3 is 16 residues long. The covered CDR3 bases are TGTGCCAGCTCAGCGTCGGTTCCCGCGAACACCGGGGAG. Its protein product is CASSASVPANTGE. The whole CDR3 sequence reads CASSASVPANTGELFF. The whole variable domain, remainder taken from reference TRBV18 and TRBJ2-2, is NAGVMQNPRHLVRRRGQEARLRCSPMKGHSHVYWYRQLPEEGLKFMVYLQKENIIDESGMPKERFSAEFPKEGPSILRIQQVVRGDSAAYFCASSASVPANTGELFFGEGSRLTVL.

This clone was picked up a small number of times. The CDR3 is cut off 3 residues early in the read; its end comes from the germline J gene. V is TRBV19 and J is TRBJ2-1, with 10 bases fitting TRBD2. Germline assignment: CDR1 LNHDA and CDR2 SQIVND (reference sequence). This CDR3 has 15 residues. V was pared by 5 bases and J by 3 bases, with 4 bases of the junction left unmatched. The CDR3 bases that were read are TGTGCCAGTAGTCTGGGACTAGCGAGCTACAATGAG. Protein sequence: CASSLGLASYNE. The whole CDR3 sequence is CASSLGLASYNEQFF.

About this clone itself: The read comes to an end 3 residues before the CDR3 does, leaving the germline J gene to fill in the end. Other DNA sequences within the sample encode an identical CDR3. V usage is TRBV7-9 and J usage is TRBJ2-2; no clear D. V was pared by 5 bases and J by 6 bases, with 16 bases between. CDR1 is SEHNR, CDR2 FQNEAQ, per germline (reference sequence). The CDR3 runs to 15 residues. The CDR3 reads CASSQASGIAGELFF. The CDR3 bases that were read are TGTGCCAGCAGCCAGGCGTCAGGAATCGCCGGGGAG.

In its sample, this clone was seen many times. At one of its ends the junction is not consistent with the germline gene, which may arise from a read error. The read comes to an end 3 residues before the CDR3 does, leaving the germline J gene to fill in the end. The chain links TRBV18 to TRBJ1-1; 7 nucleotides match TRBD1. The CDR3 runs 15 residues. Germline values: CDR1 KGHSH, CDR2 LQKENI. The chain's CDR3 is CASSRRQGMNTEAFF. Incomplete CDR3 DNA: TGTGCCAGCTCACGAAGACAGGGAATGAATACTGAA.

This clone was detected ten times or more. The observed sequence ends 3 residues before the CDR3 terminus, with the missing tail filled in from the germline J gene. The chain couples TRBV15 to TRBJ2-7; 8 bases match TRBD1. Germline-derived CDR1 and CDR2 are LNHNV and YYDKDF (reference sequence). This CDR3 contains 14 residues. Trimming cost V 5 bases and J 5 bases; bases outside gene matches: 8. The CDR3 region is CATSGQGRRDEQYF. The covered CDR3 bases are TGTGCCACCAGCGGACAGGGTCGGCGGGACGAG.

This clone has more than one count but fewer than ten. The sequence runs out 3 residues before the end of the CDR3; the remainder is reconstructed from the germline J gene. The rearrangement links TRBV5-1 to TRBJ1-2, with 7 bases that match TRBD1. CDR1 is SGHRS, CDR2 YFSETQ, per germline. CDR3 length: 11 amino acids. The DNA read from the CDR3 is TGCGCCAGCAGCGTCGACAGGGTA. Translated, it gives CASSVDRV. The entire CDR3 sequence reads CASSVDRVYTF. Variable domain in full (rest from reference TRBV5-1 and TRBJ1-2): KAGVTQTPRYLIKTRGQQVTLSCSPISGHRSVSWYQQTPGQGLQFLFEYFSETQRNKGNFPGRFSGRQFSNSRSEMNVSTLELGDSALYLCASSVDRVYTFGSGTRLTVV.

A remark on this clone: The CDR3 end is not reached by the read, which stops 3 residues before it; the germline J gene fills it in. The chain couples TRBV23-1 to TRBJ1-1; D ambiguous. TRBV23-1 is sorted into the ORF group, with uncertain function. Trimming stripped 1 base from V and 1 base from J, with 10 bases between. This CDR3 has 15 amino acids. CDR3 bases read: TGCGCCAGCAGTCAATTACGAATCAGGAACACTGAA. As protein: CASSQLRIRNTE. The entire CDR3 reads CASSQLRIRNTEAFF.

This clone has a count of ten or more. The CDR3 end falls 3 residues outside the read, so it is completed with the germline J gene. This chain links TRBV2 with TRBJ1-2, with 7 bases identical to TRBD1. V shed 3 bases and J 4 bases; nucleotides not matched to a gene: 5. The CDR3 has 14 amino acids. Germline V gene sequence: CDR1 SNHLY, CDR2 FYNNEI. CDR3 sequence reads: CASSERGQIYGYTF. The CDR3 bases that were read are TGTGCCAGCAGTGAGAGGGGACAGATCTATGGC.

This clone was counted only a few times. The sequenced fragment ends 3 residues before the CDR3 boundary, so the rest is inferred from the germline J gene. The genes are TRBV10-2 and TRBJ2-5; weak D call: TRBD1 (6 bases). Germline assignment: CDR1 WSHSY and CDR2 SAAADI. V was shortened by 8 bases and J by 2 bases, with 12 bases between the two germline ends. The CDR3 sequence is 13 residues long. CDR3 sequence reads: CASADRTQETQYF. Incomplete CDR3 DNA: TGCGCCAGCGCGGACAGAACGCAAGAGACC.

In the case of this clone: The sequenced fragment ends 3 residues before the CDR3 boundary, so the rest is inferred from the germline J gene. The J gene is TRBJ2-1, the V gene TRBV20-1; D remains unclear. From germline, CDR1 is DFQATT and CDR2 SNEGSKA (reference sequence). Trimming left V 6 bases short and J 0 bases short, with 12 bases between. This CDR3 region has 14 residues. The CDR3 loop reads CSADRLNSYNEQFF. CDR3 bases read: TGCAGTGCGGATCGACTTAACTCCTACAATGAG.

This clone showed up many times. Read coverage stops 3 residues before the CDR3 terminus; the germline J gene supplies the remainder. V and J are TRBV30 and TRBJ2-1; 10 bases map to TRBD2. Trimming cost V 3 bases and J 3 bases; bases outside gene matches: 2. Germline V lookup: CDR1 GTSNPN, CDR2 SVGIG (reference sequence). The CDR3 extends over 14 amino acids. CDR3: CAWRTSGFYNEQFF. The covered CDR3 bases are TGTGCCTGGAGGACTAGCGGGTTCTACAATGAG. The whole variable domain, filled in from reference TRBV30 and TRBJ2-1, reads SQTIHQWPATLVQPVGSPLSLECTVEGTSNPNLYWYRQAAGRGLQLLFYSVGIGQISSEVPQNLSASRPQDRQFILSSKKLLLSDSGFYLCAWRTSGFYNEQFFGPGTRLTVL.

This clone was observed at least ten times. CDR3 DNA (partial): TGTGCCAGCAGCTGGGGGACAGGGTATGGC. Protein sequence: CASSWGTGYG. The whole CDR3 sequence is CASSWGTGYGYTF. The chain joins TRBV7-9 to TRBJ1-2; the match to TRBD1 covers 9 bases. The read ends 3 residues shy of where the CDR3 ends; the end is completed using the germline J gene. Losses at the gene ends were 4 bases for V and 5 bases for J; bases not matched to a gene: 2. The germline CDR1 and CDR2 sequences are SEHNR and FQNEAQ (reference sequence). This CDR3 contains 13 residues.